This T cell receptor (beta chain) derives from a study of vaccination and CD4 T cells after COVID-19. Study context: There were six male and four female convalescents, and two of them were Hispanic. The authors gave control cultures a CEFX pool, an HIV-1 Nef pool, or no peptide.

As to treatment: roughly ten-day PBMC culture with coronavirus spike peptide pools or control peptides (ViraFEST assay). Peptide pools at about 9.7 ug/ml and IL-2 at around 10 IU/ml were added to cultures of under 2.5 million PBMCs per well. Days 3 and 7 saw half the medium swapped for fresh IL-2 medium. In regard to this clonotype: Its antigen is currently unknown.

An Oncomine TCR Beta short-read assay was used to sequence the DNA from cultured CD4+ T cells. Via MiXCR, TCRdb re-called the PCR reads, giving one row per CDR3 protein. The data hold some 16,000 distinct CDR3 sequences, with roughly 76% observed a single time. This clonotype was obtained from a human donor who had recovered from COVID-19. The sample taken for sequencing was CD4+ T cells from blood, cultured in vitro.

CDR3 coding DNA: TGTGCCAGCAGCCAGCGACTAGCGGATAGCACAGATACGCAGTATTTT. Protein: CASSQRLADSTDTQYF. The chain uses TRBV7-9 and TRBJ2-3, with 9 positions matching TRBD2. Germline loops: CDR1 SEHNR, CDR2 FQNEAQ (reference sequence). This CDR3 region has 16 residues. V lost 5 bases, J lost 0 bases, and 6 bases stayed unmatched.